These 10 T cell receptor beta chains were sequenced from one sample in a study of CD8 T cells in Susac syndrome (dated by TCRdb to between 2018 and 2021). Preparation of the library involved the immunoSEQ multiplex PCR assay. RNA was extracted using the RNeasy kit, and about 0.45 to 1 ug of the RNA was reverse transcribed with random hexamers. TCRdb reworked the public reads: Q25 trimming with fastp, MiXCR clone assembly, productive beta chains retained. Merged by CDR3 protein, the rows form single entries marked with the most common genes and DNA. This sample is represented by under 95,000 distinct CDR3 sequences; 95% of them were singletons. The ten biggest clones cover over 0.35% of the sample. Sequenced sample: CD8+ T cells from PBMCs. These receptor sequences come from a human donor with Susac syndrome.

The CDR3 loop reads CATSRGEWVQGLEQYF. The CDR3 DNA is TGTGCCACCAGCAGAGGCGAGTGGGTACAGGGGCTCGAGCAGTACTTC. The V call is TRBV15, the J call TRBJ2-7, with TRBD1 matching over 7 bases. The CDR3 is 16 amino acids. V shed 1 base, J shed 6 bases, and the junction held 12 bases outside the gene matches. Germline V lookup: CDR1 LNHNV, CDR2 YYDKDF (reference sequence).

The chain is built from TRBV5-1 and TRBJ2-3; D not certain. Trimming removed 5 bases at V and 0 bases at J, with 1 base between. The CDR3 length is 11 residues. CDR1 is SGHRS, CDR2 YFSETQ, per germline. As DNA, the CDR3 is TGCGCCAGCAGGAGCACAGATACGCAGTATTTT. This translates into CASRSTDTQYF.

V gene TRBV15 combines with J gene TRBJ2-5; a weak D match, TRBD2 (7 bases). Germline CDR1 reads LNHNV; CDR2 reads YYDKDF (reference sequence). Between the trimmed V and J ends, which lost 0 bases and 1 base, there was a span of 15 bases. The CDR3 length is 17 residues. CDR3 coding DNA: TGTGCCACCAGCAGAGATCTGGGGGGGCTATCCCAAGAGACCCAGTACTTC. This translates into CATSRDLGGLSQETQYF.

The chain combines TRBV29-1 with TRBJ1-1; D is undetermined. Trimming removed 5 bases from V and 1 base from J, with 5 bases in between. The CDR3 runs to 11 residues. Germline V gene lookup returns CDR1 SQVTM and CDR2 ANQGSEA. This CDR3 is CSVHENTEAFF. The DNA of the CDR3 is TGCAGCGTTCATGAGAACACTGAAGCTTTCTTT.

DNA for the CDR3: TGCAGCGTCGAGGGGACGGTAGCAGGGGGCGCCTACAATGAGCAGTTCTTC. It yields the protein CSVEGTVAGGAYNEQFF. V gene TRBV29-1 combines with J gene TRBJ2-1; the match to TRBD1 covers 8 bases. This CDR3 contains 17 residues. Germline V gives CDR1 SQVTM, CDR2 ANQGSEA. V was clipped by 6 bases and J by 2 bases; unmatched bases: 15.

This chain connects TRBV7-8 to TRBJ2-2; D gene ambiguous. This CDR3 has 11 residues. Germline V CDR1 and CDR2: SGHVS, FQNEAQ. V lost 11 bases and J 3 bases, leaving 7 bases between the germline ends. CDR3 in DNA: TGTGCCGGATCCGACACCGGGGAGCTGTTTTTT. Its translation is CAGSDTGELFF.

This clonotype occurred once. The chain links TRBV5-1 to TRBJ2-1, with 9 bases identical to TRBD1. The germline V gene has CDR1 SGHRS and CDR2 YFSETQ. CDR3 size: 12 residues. V gave up 0 bases and J gave up 15 bases; unmatched junction bases: 4. This CDR3 is CASSLVGDRAFF. As DNA, the CDR3 is TGCGCCAGCAGCTTGGTAGGGGACAGGGCGTTCTTC.

This sequence joins TRBV15 and TRBJ2-5; D may be TRBD1 (5 bases). The CDR3 is 14 residues long. Trimming cost V 3 bases and J 5 bases, with 13 bases left between them. Per the germline V gene, CDR1 is LNHNV and CDR2 is YYDKDF (reference sequence). CDR3 sequence (DNA): TGTGCCACCAGCAGCAAACAGGCGGAGGAGACCCAGTACTTC. This sequence encodes CATSSKQAEETQYF.

The chain combines TRBV13 with TRBJ1-2; TRBD1 matches 9 bases. The trim removed 7 bases at V and 8 bases at J, leaving 14 bases unmatched. This CDR3 spans 15 amino acids. Per germline, CDR1 PRHDT and CDR2 FYEKMQ (reference sequence). In DNA form, the CDR3 reads TGTGCCAGCAACGTCCGGGACAGGGTACTGGACGGCTACACCTTC. It codes for CASNVRDRVLDGYTF.

This clonotype was observed once. The chain has TRBV13 and TRBJ2-1, with D uncertain. V dropped 3 bases and J dropped 7 bases, with 13 bases sitting between them. This CDR3 is built from 14 residues. CDR1 is PRHDT, CDR2 FYEKMQ, per germline (reference sequence). This CDR3 reads CASSFLRAGNEQFF. In nucleotides, the CDR3 is TGTGCCAGCAGCTTCCTCCGGGCTGGGAATGAGCAGTTCTTC.